This TCR beta chain was recovered during a study of T cells in Graves' hyperthyroidism and ophthalmopathy. RNA transcripts yielded amplified TCR beta CDR3 regions. Using the HTBI primer set, a first-round RT-PCR was run on the TCR CDR3. One entry per CDR3 protein, called by TCRdb with MiXCR from the multiplex PCR reads. The sample consists of about half a million distinct CDR3 sequences, 16% of them appearing once. V was clipped by 4 bases and J by 7 bases, with 18 bases between them. The CDR3 covers 16 residues. Germline V gives CDR1 SGHRS, CDR2 YFSETQ. The rearrangement joins TRBV5-1 to TRBJ1-6; D possibly corresponds to TRBD1 (6 bases). The origin of this receptor is a young woman with Graves' ophthalmopathy. What was sequenced was blood. CDR3 sequence reads: CASSPHGGAENSPLHF. DNA of the CDR3: TGCGCCAGCAGCCCCCATGGGGGGGCGGAGAATTCACCCCTCCACTTT.